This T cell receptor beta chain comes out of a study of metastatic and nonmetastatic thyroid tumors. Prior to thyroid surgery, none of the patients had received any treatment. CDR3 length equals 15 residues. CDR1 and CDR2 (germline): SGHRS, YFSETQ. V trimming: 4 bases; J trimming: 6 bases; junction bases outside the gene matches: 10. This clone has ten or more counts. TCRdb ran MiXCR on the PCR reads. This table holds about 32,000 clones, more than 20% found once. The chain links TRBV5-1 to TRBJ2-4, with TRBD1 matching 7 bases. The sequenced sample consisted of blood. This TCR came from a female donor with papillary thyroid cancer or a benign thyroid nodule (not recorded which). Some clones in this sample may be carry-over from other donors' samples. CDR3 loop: CASSRTQGLANIQYF. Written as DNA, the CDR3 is TGCGCCAGCAGCCGTACACAGGGGCTGGCAAACATTCAGTACTTC.